Listed below are T cell receptor beta chains from one sample, sequenced in a study of T cell responses to AZD1222 COVID-19 vaccine. Data came from immunoSEQ multiplex PCR; TCRdb stores just in-frame clones and leaves some out. The sample contains about 130,000 clones, around 90% of which appear only once. Sequencing was performed on peripheral blood, taken on day 0 of AZD1222 vaccination. These TCRs come from an adult in good health. Both conserved end residues are part of each CDR3. The D gene is left open where the match is weak. Clone size is stated in some rows and not others, as once, few, many or a class when expanded.

size	V	D	J	CDR3	DNA
.	TRBV9	.	TRBJ1-2	CASSPTWTRRDGYTF	TGTGCCAGCAGCCCTACTTGGACACGGAGGGATGGCTACACCTTC
.	TRBV20-1	.	TRBJ1-2	CSSPGDYGYTF	TGCTCTTCGCCTGGGGACTATGGCTACACCTTC
.	TRBV28	TRBD1	TRBJ1-1	CASSLIHRGGTEAFF	TGTGCCAGCAGTTTGATCCACAGGGGCGGGACTGAAGCTTTCTTT
.	TRBV27	TRBD1	TRBJ2-5	CASSFGTGRETQYF	TGTGCCAGCAGTTTCGGGACAGGGAGGGAGACCCAGTACTTC
.	TRBV5-6	.	TRBJ1-2	CASSLGTSGYTF	TGTGCCAGCAGCTTGGGGACTTCTGGCTACACCTTC
.	TRBV28	.	TRBJ2-1	CASSFRYNEQFF	TGTGCCAGCAGTTTCCGTTACAATGAGCAGTTCTTC
.	TRBV7-9	.	TRBJ1-3	CASSLLVVGGNTIYF	TGTGCCAGCAGCTTACTGGTGGTTGGGGGAAACACCATATATTTT
.	TRBV5-5	.	TRBJ1-1	CASSPAGDTEAFF	TGTGCCAGCAGCCCGGCAGGGGACACTGAAGCTTTCTTT
.	TRBV5-6	.	TRBJ1-6	CASSRGASPLHF	TGTGCCAGCAGCCGGGGGGCTTCACCCCTCCACTTT
.	TRBV19	.	TRBJ1-5	CASQLGGHFNQPQHF	TGTGCCAGTCAATTAGGGGGACACTTCAATCAGCCCCAGCATTTT
.	TRBV2	.	TRBJ1-5	CASSGGGQLGRNQPQHF	TGTGCCAGCAGTGGGGGCGGGCAGTTGGGTCGCAATCAGCCCCAGCATTTT
.	TRBV28	.	TRBJ2-1	CASAGPANEQFF	TGTGCCAGCGCGGGCCCAGCGAATGAGCAGTTCTTC
once	TRBV9	TRBD2	TRBJ2-5	CASSVGAGARETQYF	TGTGCCAGCAGCGTTGGAGCGGGGGCCCGAGAGACCCAGTACTTC
.	TRBV5-1	TRBD2	TRBJ2-7	CASSPRGTSGPSYEQYF	TGCGCCAGCAGCCCCCGCGGGACTAGCGGGCCCTCCTACGAGCAGTACTTC
.	TRBV27	.	TRBJ1-5	CASSLIAGEAGNQPQHF	TGTGCCAGCAGTTTAATCGCAGGGGAGGCGGGCAATCAGCCCCAGCATTTT
.	TRBV11-1	.	TRBJ1-2	CASSNVGMFNDGYTF	TGTGCCAGCTCTAACGTGGGGATGTTTAATGATGGCTACACCTTC
.	TRBV30	.	TRBJ2-7	CAWISLREQYF	TGTGCCTGGATCTCCCTCCGGGAGCAGTACTTC
medium-sized	TRBV7-5	.	TRBJ2-7	CVRSLAGQGSYEQYF	TGTGTCAGAAGCTTAGCGGGACAGGGGTCCTACGAGCAGTACTTC
.	TRBV15	TRBD2	TRBJ2-1	CATSRIAGGYNEQFF	TGTGCCACCAGCAGAATAGCGGGAGGTTACAATGAGCAGTTCTTC
.	TRBV3-1/TRBV3-2	.	TRBJ2-7	CASSPKPPVSYEQYF	TGTGCCAGCAGCCCCAAGCCCCCCGTCTCCTACGAGCAGTACTTC
once	TRBV7-2	TRBD2	TRBJ2-3	CASSSTSGRAGPDTQYF	TGTGCCAGCAGCTCTACTAGCGGGAGGGCCGGCCCAGATACGCAGTATTTT
.	TRBV10-3	.	TRBJ1-5	CAISDDSYSNQPQHF	TGTGCCATCAGTGACGACAGTTATAGCAATCAGCCCCAGCATTTT
.	TRBV5-1	.	TRBJ1-6	CASSLRTDTLVALHF	TGCGCCAGCAGCTTGAGGACAGATACCTTGGTTGCCCTCCACTTT
once	TRBV7-2	TRBD2	TRBJ2-7	CASSPRLAGGPGPYEQYF	TGTGCCAGCAGCCCTCGACTAGCGGGAGGGCCCGGCCCCTACGAGCAGTACTTC